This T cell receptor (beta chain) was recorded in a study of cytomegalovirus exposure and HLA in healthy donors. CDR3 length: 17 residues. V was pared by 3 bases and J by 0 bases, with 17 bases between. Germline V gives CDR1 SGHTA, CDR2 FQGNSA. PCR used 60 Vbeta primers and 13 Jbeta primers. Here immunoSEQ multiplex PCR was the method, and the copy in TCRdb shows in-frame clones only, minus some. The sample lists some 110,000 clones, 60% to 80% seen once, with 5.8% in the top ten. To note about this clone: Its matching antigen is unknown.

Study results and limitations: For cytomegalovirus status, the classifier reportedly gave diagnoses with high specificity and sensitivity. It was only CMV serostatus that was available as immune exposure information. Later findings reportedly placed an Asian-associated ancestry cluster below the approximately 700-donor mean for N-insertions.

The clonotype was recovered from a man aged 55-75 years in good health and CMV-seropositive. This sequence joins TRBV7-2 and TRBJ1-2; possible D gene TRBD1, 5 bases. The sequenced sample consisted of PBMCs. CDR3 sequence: CASSFRQTEKANYGYTF. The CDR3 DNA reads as TGTGCCAGCAGCTTTCGACAGACCGAGAAGGCTAACTATGGCTACACCTTC.